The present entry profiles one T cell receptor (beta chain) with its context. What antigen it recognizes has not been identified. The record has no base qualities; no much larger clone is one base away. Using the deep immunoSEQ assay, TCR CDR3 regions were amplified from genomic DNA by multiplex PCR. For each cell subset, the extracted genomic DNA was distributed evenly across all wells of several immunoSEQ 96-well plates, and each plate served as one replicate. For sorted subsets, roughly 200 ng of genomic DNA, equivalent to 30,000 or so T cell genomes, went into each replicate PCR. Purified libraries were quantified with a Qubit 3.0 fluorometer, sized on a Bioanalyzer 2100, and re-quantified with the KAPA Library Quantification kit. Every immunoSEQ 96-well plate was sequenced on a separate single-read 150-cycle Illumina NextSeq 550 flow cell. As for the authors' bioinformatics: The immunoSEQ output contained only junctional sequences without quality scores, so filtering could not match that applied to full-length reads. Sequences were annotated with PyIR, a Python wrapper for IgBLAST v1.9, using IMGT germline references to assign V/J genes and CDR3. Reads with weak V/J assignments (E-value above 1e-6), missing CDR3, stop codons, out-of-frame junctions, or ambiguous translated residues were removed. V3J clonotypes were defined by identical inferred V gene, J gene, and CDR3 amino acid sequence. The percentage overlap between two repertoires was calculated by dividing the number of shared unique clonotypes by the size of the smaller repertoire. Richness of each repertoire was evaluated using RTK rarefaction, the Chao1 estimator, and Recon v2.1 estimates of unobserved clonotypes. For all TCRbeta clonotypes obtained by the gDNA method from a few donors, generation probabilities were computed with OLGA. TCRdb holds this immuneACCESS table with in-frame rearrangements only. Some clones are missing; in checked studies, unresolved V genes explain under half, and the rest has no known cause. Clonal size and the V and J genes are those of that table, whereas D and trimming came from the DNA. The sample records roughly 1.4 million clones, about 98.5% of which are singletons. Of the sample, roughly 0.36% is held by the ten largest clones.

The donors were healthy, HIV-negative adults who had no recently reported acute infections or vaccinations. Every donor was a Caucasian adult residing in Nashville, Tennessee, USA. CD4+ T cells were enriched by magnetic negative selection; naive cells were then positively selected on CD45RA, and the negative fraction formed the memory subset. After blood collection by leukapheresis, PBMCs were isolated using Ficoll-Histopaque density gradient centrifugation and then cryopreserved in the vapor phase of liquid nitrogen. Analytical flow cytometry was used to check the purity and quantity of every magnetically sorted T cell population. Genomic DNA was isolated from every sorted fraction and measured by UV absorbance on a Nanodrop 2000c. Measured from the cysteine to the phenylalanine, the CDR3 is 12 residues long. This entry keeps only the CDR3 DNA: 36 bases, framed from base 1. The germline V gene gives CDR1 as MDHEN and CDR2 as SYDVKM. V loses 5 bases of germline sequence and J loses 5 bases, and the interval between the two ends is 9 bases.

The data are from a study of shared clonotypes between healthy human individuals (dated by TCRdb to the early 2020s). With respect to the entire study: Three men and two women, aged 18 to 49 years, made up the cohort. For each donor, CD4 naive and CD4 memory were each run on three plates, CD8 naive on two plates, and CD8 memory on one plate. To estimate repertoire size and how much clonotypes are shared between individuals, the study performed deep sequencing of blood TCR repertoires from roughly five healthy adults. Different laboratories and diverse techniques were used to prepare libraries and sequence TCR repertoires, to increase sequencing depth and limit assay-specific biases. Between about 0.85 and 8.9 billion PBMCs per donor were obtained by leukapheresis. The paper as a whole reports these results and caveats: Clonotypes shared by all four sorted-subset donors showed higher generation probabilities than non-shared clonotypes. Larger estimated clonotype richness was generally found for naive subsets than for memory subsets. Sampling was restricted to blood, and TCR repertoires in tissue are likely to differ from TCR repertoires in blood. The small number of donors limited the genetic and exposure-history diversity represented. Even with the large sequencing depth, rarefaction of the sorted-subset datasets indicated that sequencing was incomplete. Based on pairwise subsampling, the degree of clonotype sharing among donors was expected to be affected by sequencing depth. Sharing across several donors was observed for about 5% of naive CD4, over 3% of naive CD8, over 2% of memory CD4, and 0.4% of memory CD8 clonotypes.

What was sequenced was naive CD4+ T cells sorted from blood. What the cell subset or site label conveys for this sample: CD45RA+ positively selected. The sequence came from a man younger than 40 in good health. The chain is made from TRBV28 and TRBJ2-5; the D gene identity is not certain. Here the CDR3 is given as CASSNSWETQYF. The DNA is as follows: TGTGCCAGCAGTAACAGCTGGGAGACCCAGTACTTC.